Below, 5 T cell receptor beta chains from the same sample are listed, as sequenced in a study of cytomegalovirus exposure and HLA in healthy donors. In the PCR, 60 Vbeta and 13 Jbeta primers were used. Sequenced by immunoSEQ multiplex PCR; TCRdb stores in-frame clones only, minus some. The table records about 130,000 clones, 8.5% of them present only once. Source material: PBMCs. These receptors were collected from a man aged 35 to 55 in good health and CMV-seronegative.

V and J are TRBV4-2 and TRBJ1-4; D possibly corresponds to TRBD1 (5 bases). The CDR3 has 15 residues. The germline CDR1 and CDR2 sequences are LGHNA and YNFKEQ. V was shortened by 3 bases and J by 8 bases, with 16 bases between the two germline ends. The CDR3 reads CASSQVAQGSEKLFF. Here the CDR3 DNA reads TGTGCCAGCAGCCAGGTGGCGCAGGGAAGCGAAAAACTGTTTTTT.

Points on this clone: This CDR3 is also generated by other DNA sequences in the sample. CDR3 loop: CASSTGVSNQPQHF. CDR3 DNA sequence: TGTGCCAGTAGTACAGGGGTTAGCAATCAGCCCCAGCATTTT. This chain links TRBV19 with TRBJ1-5, with D maybe TRBD1 (6 bases). CDR1 is LNHDA, CDR2 SQIVND, per germline (reference sequence). The CDR3 is 14 residues long. V was cut by 4 bases and J by 0 bases, with 7 bases left in between.

The chain combines TRBV9 with TRBJ2-2; D is uncertain. This CDR3 spans 13 amino acids. Germline values: CDR1 SGDLS, CDR2 YYNGEE. V was shortened by 4 bases and J by 3 bases, with 7 bases between the two germline ends. The CDR3 protein is CASSPQDTGELFF. CDR3 DNA: TGTGCCAGCAGCCCTCAGGACACCGGGGAGCTGTTTTTT.

This clone was seen only a few times. Other DNA sequences in the same sample also yield this CDR3. V gene TRBV5-1 combines with J gene TRBJ2-7; 8 bases fit TRBD1. Germline V gene lookup returns CDR1 SGHRS and CDR2 YFSETQ. The CDR3 runs 14 residues. The V segment lost 0 bases and the J segment 3 bases; nucleotides outside the gene matches: 2. The CDR3: CASSLGTGGYEQYF. CDR3 bases: TGCGCCAGCAGCTTGGGCACAGGGGGCTACGAGCAGTACTTC.

This rearrangement joins TRBV6-6 to TRBJ2-7; D remains ambiguous. Germline CDR1 is MNHNY and CDR2 is SVGAGI (reference sequence). CDR3 length: 12 residues. V was shortened by 5 bases and J by 4 bases, with 9 bases between the two germline ends. In DNA form, the CDR3 reads TGTGCCAGCAGTCCAGGATTGTACGAGCAGTACTTC. Protein: CASSPGLYEQYF.